Shown below are 29 T cell receptor beta chains from a single sample sequenced in a study of CD8 T cells in ankylosing spondylitis. MiXCR, run by TCRdb on the 5' RACE reads, gives a single entry per CDR3 protein. The data hold around 120,000 distinct CDR3 sequences, with approximately 14% observed a single time. Sequencing was done on a sample of blood, either unsorted or a sorted T cell fraction (not recorded which). These receptors were taken from a female donor with ankylosing spondylitis or in good health (not recorded which).

This clonotype was detected ten times or more. The chain joins TRBV12-3 or TRBV12-4 to TRBJ1-6; D is undetermined. The CDR3 has 14 residues. V was clipped by 3 bases and J by 9 bases, with 12 bases between them. This chain's CDR3 is CASSLGGKGSPLHF. CDR3 nucleotide sequence: TGTGCCAGCAGTTTGGGTGGTAAAGGTTCACCCCTCCACTTT.

This clonotype was picked up a small number of times. The chain has TRBV4-2 and TRBJ1-4; 7 positions match TRBD1. The ends lost 0 bases at V and 6 bases at J; junction bases unmatched: 1. The CDR3 runs to 14 residues. Germline loops: CDR1 LGHNA, CDR2 YNFKEQ. CDR3 DNA: TGTGCCAGCAGCCAAGAGACAGGGTATGAAAAACTGTTTTTT. Translating gives CASSQETGYEKLFF.

In this sample, this clonotype turned up many times. This chain joins TRBV11-1 and TRBJ2-3; the match to TRBD1 covers 7 bases. V dropped 2 bases and J dropped 5; count of bases not matched to a gene: 4. In germline, CDR1 is SGHAT, CDR2 FQDESV (reference sequence). The CDR3 spans 14 residues. For the CDR3, the DNA is TGTGCCAGCAGCTTACAACAGGGGTTAGATACGCAGTATTTT. Translated: CASSLQQGLDTQYF.

The sample holds one count of this clonotype. V gene TRBV5-1 combines with J gene TRBJ2-5, with 10 bases fitting TRBD2. Germline lookup yields CDR1 SGHRS and CDR2 YFSETQ. Unmatched junction bases numbered 4, after V lost 4 bases and J lost 4 bases. The CDR3 length is 14 residues. CDR3 sequence: CASSTERGGETQYF. CDR3 in DNA: TGCGCCAGCAGCACTGAGCGGGGGGGAGAGACCCAGTACTTC.

This clonotype was picked up a small number of times. The chain joins TRBV5-1 to TRBJ2-4; D might be TRBD1 (7 bases). V was trimmed by 4 bases and J by 2 bases, leaving 19 bases between them. The CDR3 contains 17 residues. The V gene's germline CDR1 is SGHRS and CDR2 YFSETQ. CDR3 sequence reads: CASSVYRGRGSKNIQYF. The CDR3 coding sequence is TGCGCCAGCAGCGTCTACAGGGGACGGGGGTCCAAAAACATTCAGTACTTC.

A word on this clonotype: A much larger clone differs from this one at a single base, so this may be a read error. The CDR3 here is CAGSANRVSNTEAFF. CDR3 sequence (DNA): TGTGCCGGCAGTGCAAACAGGGTCTCAAACACTGAAGCTTTCTTT. The chain is built from TRBV6-1 and TRBJ1-1; D is possibly TRBD1 (6 bases). Germline V lookup: CDR1 MNHNS, CDR2 SASEGT. The CDR3 sequence is 15 residues long.

This clonotype was detected ten times or more. The J gene is TRBJ1-5, the V gene TRBV12-3 or TRBV12-4, with no clear D. CDR3 size: 15 residues. Trimming left V 4 bases short and J 0 bases short, with 10 bases between. CDR3 nucleotides: TGTGCCAGCAGTTCGGACGGGATTAGCAATCAGCCCCAGCATTTT. This codes for CASSSDGISNQPQHF.

In its sample, this clonotype was seen a few times. The rearrangement links TRBV20-1 to TRBJ1-3; tentative D call: TRBD1 (5 bases). This CDR3 is built from 14 residues. Deletions cut 6 bases from V and 1 base from J, with 13 bases between. CDR1 is DFQATT and CDR2 is SNEGSKA in the germline V gene (reference sequence). The CDR3 spells CSARRVTSGNTIYF. In DNA, the CDR3 is TGCAGTGCCCGCAGGGTGACGTCTGGAAACACCATATATTTT.

In its sample, this clonotype was seen many times. This chain links TRBV20-1 with TRBJ2-1, with 9 bases aligning to TRBD1. CDR1 is DFQATT, CDR2 SNEGSKA, per germline (reference sequence). The CDR3 length is 14 residues. V lost 5 bases to trimming and J lost 2 bases; unmatched junction nucleotides: 4. CDR3 in DNA: TGCAGTGCTGGGACAGGGCCAGCCTACAATGAGCAGTTCTTC. It yields the protein CSAGTGPAYNEQFF.

This clonotype has just a few counts. The CDR3 coding sequence is TGCAGTGCTAGGACTAGCGAGATCATTGGCCAGTACTTC. Encoded protein: CSARTSEIIGQYF. The chain combines TRBV20-1 with TRBJ2-5; TRBD2 agrees at 8 bases. CDR3 length: 13 amino acids. The germline gives CDR1 DFQATT, CDR2 SNEGSKA (reference sequence). J lost 10 bases, V lost 3 bases, and 10 bases had no gene match.

This clonotype was seen more than once but under ten times. This rearrangement joins TRBV28 to TRBJ2-1, with a weak D call TRBD1 (6 bases). Per the germline V gene, CDR1 is MDHEN and CDR2 is SYDVKM. The CDR3 is 16 amino acids. V was pared by 0 bases and J by 5 bases, with 14 bases between. This CDR3 is CASSLWAAGDHNEQFF. The CDR3 nucleotides are TGTGCCAGCAGTTTATGGGCGGCAGGGGACCACAATGAGCAGTTCTTC.

On this clonotype itself: Likely a read error: the CDR3 ends without its conserved phenylalanine or tryptophan. The chain links TRBV3-1 to TRBJ2-4; possible D gene TRBD1, 6 bases. CDR1 and CDR2 from the germline V gene are LGHDT and YNNKEL (reference sequence). The germline V and J ends were trimmed by 2 bases and 5 bases, with 10 bases remaining between them. This CDR3 comprises 14 residues. The CDR3 sequence is CASSQTRTENIQYL. The CDR3 DNA sequence: TGTGCCAGCAGCCAAACCCGGACAGAAAACATTCAGTACCTC.

The V gene is TRBV7-2, the J gene TRBJ2-5; D unresolved. Trimming pared 0 bases from V and 1 base from J, leaving 9 bases between. CDR1 is SGHTA and CDR2 is FQGNSA in the germline V gene. This CDR3 is built from 15 residues. The DNA for the CDR3 is TGTGCCAGCAGCTTAGCGGTGGGCTTCCAAGAGACCCAGTACTTC. It encodes CASSLAVGFQETQYF.

This clonotype showed up just a few times. The rearrangement links TRBV7-2 to TRBJ2-3, with 8 nucleotides matching TRBD2. Germline V CDR1 and CDR2: SGHTA, FQGNSA. This CDR3 has 14 amino acids. Trimming at V came to 4 bases and at J to 4 bases, leaving 4 bases not matched to a gene. The CDR3 region is CASSSGTSADTQYF. The CDR3 DNA follows: TGTGCCAGCAGCTCCGGGACTAGTGCAGATACGCAGTATTTT.

The V and J genes are TRBV28 and TRBJ2-7; tentative D call: TRBD2 (6 bases). In germline, CDR1 is MDHEN, CDR2 SYDVKM. With 8 bases removed from V and 5 bases from J, the gap between germline ends came to 40 bases. The CDR3 contains 21 residues. The CDR3: CASPVRSGVGGAQGDGHEQYF. The CDR3, as DNA: TGTGCCAGCCCAGTTCGTAGCGGTGTTGGCGGGGCCCAAGGCGATGGCCACGAGCAGTACTTC.

This clonotype was detected ten times or more. The chain has TRBV6-1 and TRBJ2-2; 8 bases align to TRBD2. With 6 bases clipped from V and 5 bases from J, the junction kept 11 bases outside the gene matches. CDR3 length equals 16 residues. From germline, CDR1 is MNHNS and CDR2 SASEGT. The CDR3 spells CASRRAWQRETGELFF. CDR3 nucleotide sequence: TGTGCCAGCAGGAGGGCGTGGCAGCGGGAGACCGGGGAGCTGTTTTTT.

This clonotype appeared many times. The chain is built from TRBV12-3 or TRBV12-4 and TRBJ2-1; 10 nucleotides agree with TRBD2. This CDR3 region has 15 residues. The J segment lost 4 bases and the V segment lost 5 bases, leaving 5 bases of the junction unmatched. The chain's CDR3 is CASSPSSGGYNEQFF. The CDR3 DNA reads TGTGCCAGCAGTCCCTCTAGCGGGGGTTACAATGAGCAGTTCTTC.

This clonotype appeared a few times. The V and J genes are TRBV20-1 and TRBJ2-7; D is possibly TRBD1 (5 bases). Per the germline V gene, CDR1 is DFQATT and CDR2 is SNEGSKA (reference sequence). Trimming shortened V by 2 bases and J by 7 bases, and 12 bases separated the two germline ends. CDR3 length: 12 residues. In DNA, the CDR3 is TGCAGTGCTAGACAGGGCCCCGTTGAGCAGTACTTC. Protein: CSARQGPVEQYF.

The chain employs TRBV12-3 or TRBV12-4 and TRBJ2-1; 9 bases fit TRBD2. The CDR3 runs to 14 residues. Trimming removed 3 bases from V and 6 bases from J; junction bases left unmatched: 3. The CDR3, as DNA: TGTGCCAGCAGTTTTAGCGGGAGATCCAATGAGCAGTTCTTC. Amino acids: CASSFSGRSNEQFF.

The gene calls are TRBV19 and TRBJ1-2, with D unclear. Germline CDR1 LNHDA, CDR2 SQIVND (reference sequence). Trimming removed 7 bases from V and 4 bases from J, with 19 bases in between. The CDR3 covers 15 residues. CDR3 DNA sequence: TGTGCCAGTACCCTGGAGACACGGTCGGGCTATGGCTACACCTTC. As protein: CASTLETRSGYGYTF.

This clonotype was counted between two and nine times. The V gene is TRBV10-3, the J gene TRBJ2-2, with unresolved D. This CDR3 contains 15 residues. Trimming pared 4 bases from V and 3 bases from J, leaving 12 bases between. The germline gives CDR1 ENHRY, CDR2 SYGVKD. The CDR3 is CAISATTTDTGELFF. In nucleotides, the CDR3 is TGTGCCATCAGTGCCACGACGACGGACACCGGGGAGCTGTTTTTT.

The chain combines TRBV5-1 with TRBJ2-7, with 13 bases identical to TRBD2. V trimming: 4 bases; J trimming: 12 bases; junction bases outside the gene matches: 13. The CDR3 loop spans 15 amino acids. CDR1 is SGHRS and CDR2 is YFSETQ in the germline V gene. CDR3 protein: CASSDGTSGMPVRYF. In DNA, the CDR3 is TGCGCCAGCAGCGACGGGACTAGCGGGATGCCGGTTCGGTACTTC.

As concerns this clonotype: A much larger clone differs by one base, so this may be a read error. The chain combines TRBV7-9 with TRBJ2-1; TRBD1 aligns across 7 bases. Looked up from germline, CDR1 is SEHNR and CDR2 is FQNEAQ (reference sequence). V was pared by 5 bases and J by 2 bases, with 3 bases of the junction left unmatched. The CDR3 totals 14 residues. CDR3 DNA: TGTGCCAGCAGCGTGGGACAGCCCTACAATGAGCAGTTCTTC. Protein: CASSVGQPYNEQFF.

This clonotype was counted at least ten times. The chain links TRBV20-1 to TRBJ1-2; 7 bases map to TRBD1. With 3 bases clipped from V and 8 bases from J, the junction kept 15 bases outside the gene matches. This CDR3 comprises 15 residues. Per the germline V gene, CDR1 is DFQATT and CDR2 is SNEGSKA (reference sequence). CDR3 coding DNA: TGCAGTGCTAGTCTATGGGGACAGCAAGAGGGCGGCTACACCTTC. Translating it yields CSASLWGQQEGGYTF.

This clonotype has just a few counts. The chain carries TRBV5-5 and TRBJ2-7; 7 nucleotides line up with TRBD1. Per the germline V gene, CDR1 is SGHKS and CDR2 is YYEKEE (reference sequence). This CDR3 has 16 residues. V gave up 2 bases and J gave up 0 bases; unmatched junction bases: 8. The CDR3 coding sequence is TGTGCCAGCAGCTTAAAACCGGGACAGATCTCCTACGAGCAGTACTTC. Its translation is CASSLKPGQISYEQYF.

This clonotype showed up many times. The rearrangement uses TRBV12-3 or TRBV12-4 and TRBJ1-6, with 7 nucleotides matching TRBD1. The CDR3 is 13 residues long. V shed 4 bases, J shed 8 bases, and the junction held 2 bases outside the gene matches. Written as DNA, the CDR3 is TGTGCCAGCAGTTACAGGGGTTATTCACCCCTCCACTTT. Translation gives CASSYRGYSPLHF.

The table lists this clonotype with many counts. The CDR3 region has the DNA TGCAGCGTTGAAGAGACGACCTACAATGAGCAGTTCTTC. Its translation is CSVEETTYNEQFF. The rearrangement links TRBV29-1 to TRBJ2-1; D is unclear. The CDR3 is made up of 13 amino acids. V lost 0 bases to trimming and J lost 2 bases, with 5 bases between them. Germline CDR1 is SQVTM and CDR2 is ANQGSEA.

At least ten counts were recorded for this clonotype. V usage is TRBV5-1 and J usage is TRBJ2-7, with 7 nucleotides matching TRBD1. The CDR3 is 15 amino acids. The germline gives CDR1 SGHRS, CDR2 YFSETQ. Unmatched junction bases numbered 10, after V lost 0 bases and J lost 7 bases. The CDR3 nucleotides are TGCGCCAGCAGCTTGGAGAGGGGACAGACCCAAGAGCAGTACTTC. It yields the protein CASSLERGQTQEQYF.

This clonotype occurred a few times. The rearrangement joins TRBV6-1 to TRBJ1-5; D remains ambiguous. The germline V gene encodes CDR1 MNHNS and CDR2 SASEGT. V lost 6 bases and J 0 bases, leaving 9 bases between the germline ends. There are 14 residues in the CDR3. Here the CDR3 reads CASRPTVSNQPQHF. The CDR3 nucleotides read TGTGCCAGCAGACCGACGGTTAGCAATCAGCCCCAGCATTTT.